This T cell receptor beta chain originates from a study of blood T cell repertoires in COVID-19. About the study: Sites in the United States, Italy and Spain provided acute and convalescent COVID-19 samples. From T cells, B-cell-depleted T cells, or PBMCs came the material, which was cDNA or gDNA.

Recruited during active infection, patients (from Seattle) were subsequently followed longitudinally. Germline lookup yields CDR1 SGHTA and CDR2 FQGTGA. V lost 5 bases and J lost 4, with 17 bases in between. This CDR3 region has 16 residues. How the authors handled the data: Reference gene primer amplification gave estimated nucleated cell counts. TCRdb's table, derived via immunoSEQ multiplex PCR, lists solely in-frame clones and lacks some. The D gene and trimming were derived from the DNA, and the V and J assignments and clone size from that table. The repertoire holds 150,000 or so clones, with 70% to 90% as singletons.

The specimen sequenced was peripheral blood. The chain combines TRBV7-3 with TRBJ2-2; D may be TRBD1 (6 bases). This receptor was obtained from a woman in her fifties or sixties with COVID-19, enrolled during active disease. The CDR3 spells CASSQGLGASTGELFF. The CDR3 coding sequence is TGTGCCAGCAGCCAAGGGTTGGGGGCAAGCACCGGGGAGCTGTTTTTT.